Listed below are T cell receptor beta chains from one sample, sequenced in a study of persistence of HIV-infected CD4 T cells. Clones were sequenced by immunoSEQ multiplex PCR, and TCRdb holds only the in-frame ones, with some missing. Of over 10,000 clones in the sample, over 65% are singletons; the top ten hold 6.9%. No cognate antigen is known for these TCRs. The sequenced sample was CD4+ T cells sorted from PBMCs after roughly 18-hour stimulation, obtained from a patient who received antiretroviral therapy. The source is an adult man with HIV who was CMV-seropositive. Both conserved end residues are part of each CDR3. D genes are given only for firm matches. Size tells how often a clone was seen (once, few, many) or the class of an expanded clone, and some rows leave it out.

v_call	d_call	j_call	clone_size	cdr3_aa	cdr3_nt
TRBV18	.	TRBJ1-5	.	CASSPGSKQPQHF	TGTGCCAGCTCACCAGGGTCAAAACAGCCCCAGCATTTT
TRBV3-1/TRBV3-2	.	TRBJ2-5	.	CASRTSSETQYF	TGTGCCAGCAGGACAAGTTCCGAGACCCAGTACTTC
TRBV2	TRBD1	TRBJ2-7	.	CASIPRGLLRYEQYF	TGTGCCAGCATTCCCAGGGGGTTGCTGAGATACGAGCAGTACTTC
TRBV10-3	TRBD1	TRBJ1-1	.	CAISWDRDTEAFF	TGTGCCATCAGTTGGGACAGGGACACTGAAGCTTTCTTT
TRBV7-9	TRBD2	TRBJ2-1	.	CASSSLAVEFF	TGTGCCAGCAGCTCCCTAGCGGTCGAGTTCTTC
TRBV30	.	TRBJ2-2	.	CAWSYELPGLGAGELFF	TGTGCCTGGAGTTATGAACTCCCAGGGCTTGGGGCCGGGGAGCTGTTTTTT
TRBV6-2/TRBV6-3	TRBD1	TRBJ1-1	.	CASSYPRDRGPLGNTEAFF	TGTGCCAGCAGTTACCCGCGGGACAGGGGGCCTTTAGGGAACACTGAAGCTTTCTTT
TRBV7-2	.	TRBJ1-1	.	CASSRNRVNTEAFF	TGTGCCAGCAGTCGCAACAGGGTTAACACTGAAGCTTTCTTT
TRBV27	.	TRBJ1-3	.	CASSPFMAGRIYF	TGTGCCAGCAGCCCTTTTATGGCAGGGCGCATATATTTT
TRBV9	.	TRBJ1-1	.	CASSVGNGENTEAFF	TGTGCCAGCAGCGTAGGGAACGGGGAGAACACTGAAGCTTTCTTT
TRBV19	.	TRBJ2-7	.	CASSIGTGRREQYF	TGTGCCAGTAGTATAGGGACCGGCCGACGCGAGCAGTACTTC
TRBV2	TRBD1	TRBJ1-2	few	CASRTGTAYGYTF	TGTGCCAGCAGAACCGGGACAGCGTATGGCTACACCTTC
TRBV2	.	TRBJ1-4	.	CASSETRARSEKLFF	TGTGCCAGCAGTGAAACCAGGGCCCGAAGTGAAAAACTGTTTTTT
TRBV7-9	TRBD1	TRBJ1-5	few	CASSGMGQNQPQHF	TGTGCCAGCAGCGGAATGGGACAGAATCAGCCCCAGCATTTT
TRBV4-2	.	TRBJ1-1	.	CASSQDGQENTEAFF	TGTGCCAGCAGCCAAGATGGACAAGAGAACACTGAAGCTTTCTTT
TRBV30	.	TRBJ1-4	.	CAWAEDRKLFF	TGTGCTTGGGCGGAAGATCGGAAACTGTTTTTT
TRBV24-1	.	TRBJ2-1	large	CATMNGVSGEQFF	TGTGCCACCATGAATGGGGTGTCGGGTGAGCAGTTCTTC
TRBV4-2	.	TRBJ1-6	.	CASSQDSSGPSSYNSPLHF	TGTGCCAGCAGCCAAGACTCTTCAGGGCCAAGCTCCTATAATTCACCCCTCCACTTT
TRBV25-1	TRBD2	TRBJ2-3	few	CASSTVGLAATDTQYF	TGTGCCAGCAGTACAGTTGGCCTAGCGGCCACAGATACGCAGTATTTT
TRBV6-6	TRBD1	TRBJ1-6	.	CASSSDRGNSPLHF	TGTGCCAGCAGTTCGGACAGGGGTAATTCACCCCTCCACTTT
TRBV19	.	TRBJ1-2	.	CASSTRGAQYGGYTF	TGTGCCAGTAGTACGAGAGGGGCTCAATACGGGGGCTACACCTTC
TRBV6-5	.	TRBJ2-5	.	CASSYSPGASGTQYF	TGTGCCAGCAGTTACTCTCCAGGGGCCAGTGGGACCCAGTACTTC
TRBV24-1	.	TRBJ2-5	.	CATSDATAQETQYF	TGTGCCACCAGTGATGCGACGGCTCAAGAGACCCAGTACTTC
TRBV5-1	TRBD2	TRBJ2-6	.	CASSLWTGGSGANVLTF	TGCGCCAGCAGCTTGTGGACGGGGGGCTCTGGGGCCAACGTCCTGACTTTC
TRBV18	.	TRBJ2-1	.	CASSPSKSGEQFF	TGTGCCAGCTCACCATCCAAGTCGGGTGAGCAGTTCTTC
TRBV30	.	TRBJ2-2	.	CASRGTTGTGELFF	TGTGCCTCTAGGGGGACAACCGGGACCGGGGAGCTGTTTTTT
TRBV10-2	.	TRBJ2-1	.	CASSNNPLREQFF	TGCGCCAGCAGTAATAATCCGTTACGTGAGCAGTTCTTC
TRBV7-6	.	TRBJ1-6	.	CASSLAGSSSYNSPLHF	TGTGCCAGCAGCTTAGCAGGCTCAAGCTCCTATAATTCACCCCTCCACTTT
TRBV5-1	.	TRBJ1-5	few	CASSLAGSLNQPQHF	TGCGCCAGCAGCTTGGCCGGGTCCCTCAATCAGCCCCAGCATTTT
TRBV29-1	.	TRBJ1-4	few	CSVGVATNEKLFF	TGCAGCGTTGGAGTTGCAACTAATGAAAAACTGTTTTTT